Following are 5 T cell receptor beta chains from one sample sequenced in a study of shared clonotypes between healthy human individuals. Assay: immunoSEQ multiplex PCR; the TCRdb copy retains only in-frame clones and omits some. The data hold approximately 740,000 clones, with 80% to 95% observed a single time. The naive CD8 population came from CD45RO-negative cells selected for CCR7, without terminally differentiated effector memory CD45RA+ cells. Sequenced: naive CD8+ T cells sorted from blood. These receptors were taken from a man aged 25 to 40 in good health.

The rearrangement uses TRBV7-8 and TRBJ2-3, with 7 bases identical to TRBD1. In germline, CDR1 is SGHVS, CDR2 FQNEAQ. V dropped 5 bases and J dropped 0; count of bases not matched to a gene: 5. The CDR3 consists of 15 residues. In DNA form, the CDR3 reads TGTGCCAGCAGCGGCACAGGGGCTAGCACAGATACGCAGTATTTT. This encodes CASSGTGASTDTQYF.

The V gene is TRBV10-3, the J gene TRBJ2-7; 7 positions match TRBD1. Germline V CDR1 and CDR2: ENHRY, SYGVKD. The CDR3 sequence is 14 residues long. Trimming took 8 bases from V and 0 from J; bases not matched to a gene: 7. The CDR3 sequence is CAIGPTGTSYEQYF. CDR3 nucleotide sequence: TGTGCCATCGGACCGACAGGGACCTCCTACGAGCAGTACTTC.

V usage is TRBV25-1 and J usage is TRBJ2-1; 7 nucleotides align to TRBD1. There are 13 residues in the CDR3. Germline-derived CDR1 and CDR2 are MGHDK and SYGVNS. With V trimmed by 10 bases and J by 6 bases, 9 bases remained unmatched. Here the CDR3 DNA reads TGTGCCACCCAGGGGGTAGGGATCAATGAGCAGTTCTTC. Amino acids: CATQGVGINEQFF.

The chain links TRBV27 to TRBJ2-3, with 8 bases identical to TRBD2. The J segment lost 2 bases and the V segment lost 0 bases, leaving 7 bases of the junction unmatched. Per germline, CDR1 MNHEY and CDR2 SMNVEV (reference sequence). The CDR3 consists of 17 residues. CDR3 DNA: TGTGCCAGCAGTTTATCCCCACTAGCGGACCTCACAGATACGCAGTATTTT. Amino acid sequence: CASSLSPLADLTDTQYF.

Here the CDR3 reads CSVVTVGHSYEQYF. In DNA, the CDR3 is TGCAGCGTCGTCACTGTGGGACACTCCTACGAGCAGTACTTC. The V gene is TRBV29-1, the J gene TRBJ2-7, with D possibly being TRBD1 (6 bases). CDR1 is SQVTM, CDR2 ANQGSEA, per germline. Trimming cost V 6 bases and J 0 bases, with 15 bases left between them. The CDR3 totals 14 residues.